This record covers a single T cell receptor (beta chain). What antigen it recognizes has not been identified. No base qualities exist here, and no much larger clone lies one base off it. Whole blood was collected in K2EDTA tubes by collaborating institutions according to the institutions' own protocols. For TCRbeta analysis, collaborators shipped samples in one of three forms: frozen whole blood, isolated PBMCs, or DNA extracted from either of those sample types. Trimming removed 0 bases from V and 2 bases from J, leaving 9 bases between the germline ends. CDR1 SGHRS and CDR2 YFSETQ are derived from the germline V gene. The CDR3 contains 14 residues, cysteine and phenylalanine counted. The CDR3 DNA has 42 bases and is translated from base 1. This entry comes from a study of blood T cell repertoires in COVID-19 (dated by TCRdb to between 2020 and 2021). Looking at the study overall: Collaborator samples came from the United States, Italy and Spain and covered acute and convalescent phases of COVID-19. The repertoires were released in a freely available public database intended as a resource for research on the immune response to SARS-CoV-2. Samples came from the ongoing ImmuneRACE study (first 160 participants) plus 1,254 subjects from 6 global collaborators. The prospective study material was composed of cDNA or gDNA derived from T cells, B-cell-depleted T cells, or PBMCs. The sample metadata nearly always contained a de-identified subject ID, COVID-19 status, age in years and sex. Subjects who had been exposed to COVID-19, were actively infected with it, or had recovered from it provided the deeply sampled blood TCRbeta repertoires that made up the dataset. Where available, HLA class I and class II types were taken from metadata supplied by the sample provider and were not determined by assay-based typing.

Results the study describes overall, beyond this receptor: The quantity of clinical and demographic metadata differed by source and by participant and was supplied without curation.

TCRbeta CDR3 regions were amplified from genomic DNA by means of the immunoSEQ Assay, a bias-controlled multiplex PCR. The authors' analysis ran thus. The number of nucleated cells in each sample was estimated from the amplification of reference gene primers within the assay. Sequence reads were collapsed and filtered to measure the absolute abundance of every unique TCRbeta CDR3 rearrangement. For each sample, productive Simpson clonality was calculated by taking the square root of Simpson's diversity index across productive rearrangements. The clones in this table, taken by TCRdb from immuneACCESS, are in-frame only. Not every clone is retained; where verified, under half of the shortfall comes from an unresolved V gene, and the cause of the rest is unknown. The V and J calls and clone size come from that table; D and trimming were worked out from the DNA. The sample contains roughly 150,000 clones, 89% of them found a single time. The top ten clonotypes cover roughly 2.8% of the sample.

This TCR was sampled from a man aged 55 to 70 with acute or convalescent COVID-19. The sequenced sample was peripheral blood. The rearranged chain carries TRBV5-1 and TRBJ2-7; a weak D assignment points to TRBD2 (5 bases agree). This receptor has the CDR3 CASSLVGEAYEQYF. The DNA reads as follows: TGCGCCAGCAGCTTGGTCGGGGAAGCCTACGAGCAGTACTTC.